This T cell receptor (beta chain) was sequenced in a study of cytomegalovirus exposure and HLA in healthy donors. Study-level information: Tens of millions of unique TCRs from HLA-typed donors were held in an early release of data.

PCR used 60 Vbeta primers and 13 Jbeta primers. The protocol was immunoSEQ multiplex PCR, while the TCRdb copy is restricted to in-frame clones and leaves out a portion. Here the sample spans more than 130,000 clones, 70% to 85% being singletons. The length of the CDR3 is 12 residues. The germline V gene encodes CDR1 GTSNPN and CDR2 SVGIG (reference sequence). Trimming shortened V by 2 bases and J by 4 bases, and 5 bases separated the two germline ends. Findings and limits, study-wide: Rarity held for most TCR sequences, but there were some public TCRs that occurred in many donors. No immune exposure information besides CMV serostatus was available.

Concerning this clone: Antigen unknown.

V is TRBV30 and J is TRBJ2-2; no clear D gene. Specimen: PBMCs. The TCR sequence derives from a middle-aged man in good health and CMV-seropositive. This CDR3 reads CAWSKRTGELFF. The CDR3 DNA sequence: TGTGCCTGGAGTAAGCGCACCGGGGAGCTGTTTTTT.